These 25 T cell receptor beta chains came from one sample sequenced in a study of beta chain features in type 1 diabetes. Reverse transcribing all isolated RNA meant expressed TCRB transcripts were sequenced. Libraries were prepared by immunoSEQ multiplex PCR; TCRdb keeps only in-frame clonotypes and omits some of them. The table lists around 500,000 clones, 30% of them singletons, with roughly 0.066% in the top ten. Sequencing input: naive CD4+ T cells from blood. The receptors here all came from a man younger than 35 in good health.

This clone came up a few times. The chain uses TRBV5-1 and TRBJ2-5; 7 nucleotides align to TRBD1. Germline assignment: CDR1 SGHRS and CDR2 YFSETQ. The CDR3 is made up of 15 amino acids. The V segment lost 3 bases and the J segment 1 base; nucleotides outside the gene matches: 6. This CDR3 reads CASSWTWDSQETQYF. In nucleotides, the CDR3 is TGCGCCAGCAGCTGGACCTGGGACAGCCAAGAGACCCAGTACTTC.

The V call is TRBV25-1, the J call TRBJ2-3, with a tentative D call TRBD2 (5 bases). The CDR3 spans 15 residues. Germline V gives CDR1 MGHDK, CDR2 SYGVNS. The ends were cut back, 4 bases at V and 3 bases at J, with 14 bases in the middle. The CDR3: CASSGLAEWTDTQYF. CDR3 nucleotide sequence: TGTGCCAGCAGTGGGCTAGCCGAGTGGACAGATACGCAGTATTTT.

In this sample, this clone turned up a few times. The CDR3 sequence: CSVEPVSGYTGELFF. The CDR3 DNA reads TGCAGCGTTGAACCGGTTAGCGGTTACACCGGGGAGCTGTTTTTT. The chain carries TRBV29-1 and TRBJ2-2; D possibly corresponds to TRBD2 (6 bases). In germline, CDR1 is SQVTM, CDR2 ANQGSEA. V shed 2 bases and J shed 3 bases, with 13 bases lying between them. CDR3 size: 15 residues.

The chain links TRBV30 to TRBJ2-3; 11 bases agree with TRBD2. Germline loops: CDR1 GTSNPN, CDR2 SVGIG (reference sequence). V trimming: 0 bases; J trimming: 5 bases; junction bases outside the gene matches: 4. This CDR3 contains 15 residues. CDR3 coding DNA: TGTGCCTGGAGTGTAACACTAGCGGGAGAAGATACGCAGTATTTT. This gives the protein CAWSVTLAGEDTQYF.

This clone came up a few times. The V and J genes are TRBV30 and TRBJ2-7; 7 positions match TRBD2. The CDR3 is made up of 13 amino acids. The V gene end was trimmed by 4 bases and the J gene end by 2 bases; junction bases not matched to a gene: 5. The germline V gene encodes CDR1 GTSNPN and CDR2 SVGIG (reference sequence). The CDR3 here is CAWTSGRPYEQYF. In nucleotides, the CDR3 is TGTGCCTGGACTAGCGGACGGCCCTACGAGCAGTACTTC.

The chain combines TRBV9 with TRBJ2-7, with TRBD2 matching over 8 bases. The CDR3 is made up of 14 amino acids. Unmatched junction bases numbered 6, after V lost 0 bases and J lost 7 bases. CDR1 is SGDLS, CDR2 YYNGEE, per germline. The CDR3 DNA is TGTGCCAGCAGCGTAGGAGCGGGAGATGGGGAGCAGTACTTC. This gives the protein CASSVGAGDGEQYF. Full variable domain (rest looked up from reference TRBV9 and TRBJ2-7): DSGVTQTPKHLITATGQRVTLRCSPRSGDLSVYWYQQSLDQGLQFLIQYYNGEERAKGNILERFSAQQFPDLHSELNLSSLELGDSALYFCASSVGAGDGEQYFGPGTRLTVT.

The chain couples TRBV4-2 to TRBJ2-2; 9 bases fit TRBD2. This CDR3 contains 18 residues. Per the germline V gene, CDR1 is LGHNA and CDR2 is YNFKEQ. Unmatched junction bases numbered 10, after V lost 1 base and J lost 4 bases. The CDR3 is CASSQVMATSGSTGELFF. The CDR3 bases are TGTGCCAGCAGCCAAGTCATGGCGACTAGCGGTAGCACCGGGGAGCTGTTTTTT.

This clone was detected only a few times. The chain uses TRBV28 and TRBJ1-5, with 7 bases that match TRBD1. The CDR3 contains 15 residues. Germline V gives CDR1 MDHEN, CDR2 SYDVKM. V lost 3 bases and J lost 3; bases outside the gene matches: 5. The CDR3 here is CASSFAQGYNQPQHF. CDR3 in DNA: TGTGCCAGCAGTTTCGCACAGGGGTACAATCAGCCCCAGCATTTT.

This sequence joins TRBV19 and TRBJ2-3, with no clear D. This CDR3 is built from 13 residues. V lost 5 bases, J lost 1 base, and 7 bases lay in between. Germline V gives CDR1 LNHDA, CDR2 SQIVND (reference sequence). Written as DNA, the CDR3 is TGTGCCAGTAGTCTACTCGGCACAGATACGCAGTATTTT. It specifies CASSLLGTDTQYF.

This rearrangement joins TRBV15 to TRBJ2-3; D is uncertain. Trimming shortened V by 0 bases and J by 5 bases, and 3 bases separated the two germline ends. The CDR3 extends over 12 amino acids. The V gene's germline CDR1 is LNHNV and CDR2 YYDKDF (reference sequence). The CDR3 region has the DNA TGTGCCACCAGCAGAGACGGAGATACGCAGTATTTT. Its translation is CATSRDGDTQYF.

Details on this clone: Other nucleotide sequences from this sample produce the same CDR3. The rearrangement links TRBV7-2 to TRBJ2-1; no clear D. Per the germline V gene, CDR1 is SGHTA and CDR2 is FQGNSA. The V gene lost 1 base and the J gene lost 6 bases, with 1 base spanning the gap. CDR3 length: 11 residues. CDR3 DNA: TGTGCCAGCAGCTTAGTCAATGAGCAGTTCTTC. As protein: CASSLVNEQFF. The full variable domain, its missing parts supplied by reference TRBV7-2 and TRBJ2-1, is GAGVSQSPSNKVTEKGKDVELRCDPISGHTALYWYRQSLGQGLEFLIYFQGNSAPDKSGLPSDRFSAERTGGSVSTLTIQRTQQEDSAVYLCASSLVNEQFFGPGTRLTVL.

This clone was observed a few times. The gene calls are TRBV9 and TRBJ2-1; D is unresolved. V was trimmed by 0 bases and J by 2 bases, leaving 12 bases between them. The length of the CDR3 is 16 residues. Per the germline V gene, CDR1 is SGDLS and CDR2 is YYNGEE. This CDR3 reads CASSVVSAAAYNEQFF. The CDR3 DNA follows: TGTGCCAGCAGCGTAGTTTCAGCTGCCGCCTACAATGAGCAGTTCTTC.

Here the CDR3 DNA reads TGTGCCAGCAGTTCCCCCGGACAATATAGCAATCAGCCCCAGCATTTT. It yields the protein CASSSPGQYSNQPQHF. V is TRBV28 and J is TRBJ1-5, with D perhaps matching TRBD1 (5 bases). Germline CDR1 and CDR2: MDHEN and SYDVKM. The CDR3 sequence is 16 residues long. With 4 bases removed from V and 0 bases from J, the gap between germline ends came to 13 bases.

This clone was seen a handful of times. The V gene is TRBV30, the J gene TRBJ2-3; D not certain. V was cut by 2 bases and J by 0 bases, with 18 bases left in between. From germline, CDR1 is GTSNPN and CDR2 SVGIG (reference sequence). The CDR3 consists of 17 residues. The CDR3 loop is CAWSTTKLARSTDTQYF. The CDR3 DNA reads TGTGCCTGGAGTACCACTAAGTTGGCAAGGAGCACAGATACGCAGTATTTT.

The CDR3 coding sequence is TGTGCCAGCAGTGCAGCCCCCGGGACAGGGAAAGGCTACACCTTC. Protein product: CASSAAPGTGKGYTF. The rearrangement links TRBV25-1 to TRBJ1-2, with 9 bases matching TRBD1. The CDR3 sequence is 15 residues long. Germline V gene lookup returns CDR1 MGHDK and CDR2 SYGVNS. Trimming removed 4 bases from V and 8 bases from J; junction bases left unmatched: 11.

This clone was seen only a few times. The chain uses TRBV19 and TRBJ2-1; D is unclear. The germline V gene has CDR1 LNHDA and CDR2 SQIVND (reference sequence). This CDR3 is built from 14 residues. Trimming shortened V by 0 bases and J by 3 bases, and 6 bases separated the two germline ends. The CDR3 region is CASSIDSSYNEQFF. The CDR3 bases are TGTGCCAGTAGTATAGATTCGAGCTACAATGAGCAGTTCTTC.

This chain links TRBV30 with TRBJ2-7; D is possibly TRBD1 (5 bases). Per the germline V gene, CDR1 is GTSNPN and CDR2 is SVGIG (reference sequence). The CDR3 totals 14 residues. The V and J ends lost 4 bases and 3 bases respectively, with 16 bases between them. The CDR3 loop is CAWIGRGGSYEQYF. In DNA, the CDR3 is TGTGCCTGGATAGGAAGGGGCGGAAGCTACGAGCAGTACTTC.

This clone showed up just a few times. The sample has other DNA sequences that encode this CDR3 too. The CDR3: CASSLQETQYF. In nucleotides, the CDR3 is TGTGCCAGCAGCCTACAAGAGACCCAGTACTTC. V is TRBV7-2 and J is TRBJ2-5, with unresolved D. V lost 5 bases and J 2 bases, leaving 3 bases between the germline ends. The CDR3 length is 11 residues. Germline loops: CDR1 SGHTA, CDR2 FQGNSA.

This rearrangement joins TRBV7-9 to TRBJ1-5; 9 nucleotides line up with TRBD1. V gave up 5 bases and J gave up 4 bases; unmatched junction bases: 6. CDR1 is SEHNR, CDR2 FQNEAQ, per germline (reference sequence). This CDR3 comprises 15 residues. The CDR3 protein is CASSRGDRANQPQHF. CDR3 in DNA: TGTGCCAGCAGCCGAGGGGACAGGGCAAATCAGCCCCAGCATTTT.

The gene calls are TRBV6-5 and TRBJ2-2, with TRBD1 matching over 7 bases. Germline CDR1 MNHEY, CDR2 SVGAGI. Losses at the gene ends were 0 bases for V and 10 bases for J; bases not matched to a gene: 5. This CDR3 region has 14 residues. As DNA, the CDR3 is TGTGCCAGCAGTTACTCGCGAGGGGGCGAGGAGCTGTTTTTT. This sequence encodes CASSYSRGGEELFF.

This clone was seen a few times. The gene calls are TRBV15 and TRBJ1-5, with D possibly being TRBD1 (5 bases). V was cut by 5 bases and J by 9 bases, with 14 bases left in between. Per germline, CDR1 LNHNV and CDR2 YYDKDF (reference sequence). CDR3 length: 13 residues. In nucleotides, the CDR3 is TGTGCCACCAGCGGACGGGGGATGGGGCCCCAGCATTTT. Its protein product is CATSGRGMGPQHF.

V usage is TRBV29-1 and J usage is TRBJ1-1, with unresolved D. The V gene's germline CDR1 is SQVTM and CDR2 ANQGSEA. The CDR3 length is 13 residues. V gave up 5 bases and J gave up 2 bases, with 12 bases separating them. The CDR3 bases are TGCAGCGTTCGAGAGAAGGTAAACACTGAAGCTTTCTTT. Translating it yields CSVREKVNTEAFF.

CDR3: CASSLRLAGGVNEQFF. In nucleotides, the CDR3 is TGTGCCAGCAGCTTAAGGCTAGCGGGAGGTGTTAATGAGCAGTTCTTC. The chain links TRBV7-3 to TRBJ2-1; 11 nucleotides line up with TRBD2. This CDR3 has 16 residues. Germline values: CDR1 SGHTA, CDR2 FQGTGA. Losses at the gene ends were 1 base for V and 7 bases for J; bases not matched to a gene: 6.

This clone appeared a few times. Other DNA sequences in this sample translate to the same CDR3. CDR3 loop: CASSVALSTDTQYF. Here the CDR3 DNA reads TGTGCCAGCAGCGTAGCCTTGAGCACAGATACGCAGTATTTT. The chain is built from TRBV9 and TRBJ2-3; D ambiguous. The CDR3 is made up of 14 amino acids. Germline assignment: CDR1 SGDLS and CDR2 YYNGEE. Trimming stripped 0 bases from V and 0 bases from J, with 5 bases between.

The V call is TRBV10-3, the J call TRBJ2-3, with 9 bases matching TRBD1. The CDR3 totals 17 residues. V shed 6 bases, J shed 0 bases, and the junction held 10 bases outside the gene matches. The V gene's germline CDR1 is ENHRY and CDR2 SYGVKD. This CDR3 is CAISGDREATSTDTQYF. The CDR3 nucleotides are TGTGCCATCAGCGGGGACAGGGAGGCGACTAGCACAGATACGCAGTATTTT.